Below are 27 T cell receptor beta chains sequenced from a single sample in a study of shared clonotypes between healthy human individuals. TCRdb's copy holds only in-frame clones and misses some; the assay was immunoSEQ multiplex PCR. The table shows under 750,000 clones, with approximately 77% occurring only once. What was sequenced was memory CD4+ T cells sorted from blood. Subset of the sample: CD45RA-negative fraction. Receptor source: a woman aged 25 to 45 in good health.

This chain links TRBV2 with TRBJ1-5, with a possible D match to TRBD1 (6 bases). Germline CDR1 is SNHLY and CDR2 is FYNNEI. The CDR3 loop spans 15 amino acids. Trimming removed 2 bases at V and 7 bases at J, with 15 bases between. Here the CDR3 reads CASSELRGARQPQHF. CDR3 in DNA: TGTGCCAGCAGTGAACTACGGGGGGCGCGACAGCCCCAGCATTTT.

The chain links TRBV2 to TRBJ1-1; TRBD1 aligns across 9 bases. Germline trimming cut 10 bases from V and 3 bases from J; bases unmatched to any gene: 3. Germline assignment: CDR1 SNHLY and CDR2 FYNNEI. The CDR3 loop spans 12 amino acids. In DNA, the CDR3 is TGTGCCATACAGGGGGCGGACACTGAAGCTTTCTTT. Protein: CAIQGADTEAFF.

This chain uses TRBV5-1 with TRBJ2-5, with D hard to call. The germline V gene has CDR1 SGHRS and CDR2 YFSETQ. CDR3 size: 13 residues. V was shortened by 0 bases and J by 3 bases, with 6 bases between the two germline ends. This CDR3 reads CASSLATEETQYF. As DNA, the CDR3 is TGCGCCAGCAGCTTGGCGACGGAAGAGACCCAGTACTTC.

This clone was seen at least ten times. This sample also contains other DNA sequences that code for the same CDR3. The V call is TRBV4-2, the J call TRBJ2-1; 9 nucleotides agree with TRBD2. CDR3 length equals 16 residues. The trim removed 0 bases at V and 4 bases at J, leaving 4 bases unmatched. Germline CDR1 and CDR2: LGHNA and YNFKEQ. The CDR3 DNA reads TGTGCCAGCAGCCAAGAGGGCGGGAGGGTATACAATGAGCAGTTCTTC. Encoded protein: CASSQEGGRVYNEQFF.

The CDR3 loop is CASTPPGHSYNSPLHF. The CDR3 DNA is TGTGCCAGCACCCCCCCCGGCCACTCCTATAATTCACCCCTCCACTTT. This chain connects TRBV7-2 to TRBJ1-6; D unresolved. Germline-derived CDR1 and CDR2 are SGHTA and FQGNSA. This CDR3 is built from 16 residues. V shed 7 bases and J shed 0 bases, with 13 bases lying between them. Full variable domain (rest looked up from reference TRBV7-2 and TRBJ1-6): GAGVSQSPSNKVTEKGKDVELRCDPISGHTALYWYRQSLGQGLEFLIYFQGNSAPDKSGLPSDRFSAERTGGSVSTLTIQRTQQEDSAVYLCASTPPGHSYNSPLHFGNGTRLTVT.

This clone was detected only a few times. The rearrangement joins TRBV2 to TRBJ1-1; unclear D gene. V lost 6 bases, J lost 3 bases, and 14 bases lay in between. The germline V gene has CDR1 SNHLY and CDR2 FYNNEI. The CDR3 spans 14 residues. The CDR3 coding sequence is TGTGCCAGCAGGAGAGAGCGGGGATACACTGAAGCTTTCTTT. It specifies CASRRERGYTEAFF.

This rearrangement joins TRBV6-1 to TRBJ1-5, with D hard to call. CDR1 and CDR2 from the germline V gene are MNHNS and SASEGT. CDR3 length: 14 amino acids. Trimming took 2 bases from V and 0 from J, leaving 5 bases between them. The CDR3 region is CASSETYSNQPQHF. As DNA, the CDR3 is TGTGCCAGCAGTGAAACGTATAGCAATCAGCCCCAGCATTTT.

The V and J genes are TRBV11-2 and TRBJ2-5; tentatively, D is TRBD2 (6 bases). Germline V gene data show CDR1 as SGHAT and CDR2 as FQNNGV. The CDR3 runs 13 residues. Trimming shortened V by 5 bases and J by 2 bases, and 9 bases separated the two germline ends. CDR3 sequence (DNA): TGTGCCAGCAGCCGACTAGAGCAAGAGACCCAGTACTTC. Translating it yields CASSRLEQETQYF.

The genes are TRBV4-1 and TRBJ2-3; TRBD1 matches 8 bases. The germline V gene has CDR1 MGHRA and CDR2 YSYEKL. The length of the CDR3 is 16 residues. The V segment lost 3 bases and the J segment 3 bases; nucleotides outside the gene matches: 8. Here the CDR3 DNA reads TGCGCCAGCAGCCATTACAGGGGGGAAGTAACAGATACGCAGTATTTT. It codes for CASSHYRGEVTDTQYF.

The chain joins TRBV11-1 to TRBJ1-6; D ambiguous. The CDR3 is 13 residues long. Per the germline V gene, CDR1 is SGHAT and CDR2 is FQDESV (reference sequence). V was clipped by 5 bases and J by 5 bases, with 7 bases between them. The CDR3 DNA reads TGTGCCAGCAGCCTTGGCCATAATTCACCCCTCCACTTT. Amino acid sequence: CASSLGHNSPLHF.

Only a few counts were recorded for this clone. The V and J genes are TRBV7-2 and TRBJ2-4; D is tentatively TRBD1 or TRBD2 (5 bases each). The germline V gene has CDR1 SGHTA and CDR2 FQGNSA. Trimming stripped 2 bases from V and 0 bases from J, with 11 bases between. The CDR3 loop spans 16 amino acids. DNA for the CDR3: TGTGCCAGCAGCTTAAGCTCCGGGACAGCCAAAAACATTCAGTACTTC. Translating gives CASSLSSGTAKNIQYF.

The chain links TRBV19 to TRBJ2-5; TRBD2 matches at 10 bases. CDR3 length: 12 residues. Unmatched junction bases numbered 2, after V lost 8 bases and J lost 5 bases. CDR1 LNHDA and CDR2 SQIVND come from the germline V gene (reference sequence). The CDR3 sequence: CASGSGRETQYF. CDR3 coding DNA: TGTGCCAGTGGTAGCGGGAGGGAGACCCAGTACTTC.

The chain has TRBV7-3 and TRBJ2-1; TRBD1 aligns across 9 bases. Germline V gives CDR1 SGHTA, CDR2 FQGTGA. The ends lost 5 bases at V and 4 bases at J; junction bases unmatched: 6. CDR3 length: 15 residues. The CDR3 reads CASSAQGALYNEQFF. The CDR3 nucleotides are TGTGCCAGCAGCGCACAGGGGGCCCTTTACAATGAGCAGTTCTTC.

The chain has TRBV28 and TRBJ2-1; D is perhaps TRBD1 (6 bases). Germline lookup yields CDR1 MDHEN and CDR2 SYDVKM. The V end was cut by 9 bases, the J end by 8 bases, with 11 bases between. The CDR3 spans 11 residues. The CDR3 nucleotides are TGTGCCAGTACAGGGTCCTATGAGCAGTTCTTC. Encoded protein: CASTGSYEQFF.

About this clone itself: The junction departs from germline at one end; a sequencing error may be responsible. The rearrangement links TRBV4-1 to TRBJ2-1, with 9 bases fitting TRBD1. The germline gives CDR1 MGHRA, CDR2 YSYEKL. CDR3 length: 16 residues. CDR3 loop: CASSWPGTGSSNEQFF. DNA for the CDR3: TGTGCCAGCAGCTGGCCCGGGACAGGGTCGAGCAATGAGCAGTTCTTC.

This sequence joins TRBV7-2 and TRBJ2-7, with 11 bases matching TRBD2. CDR1 is SGHTA and CDR2 is FQGNSA in the germline V gene. The CDR3 runs 18 residues. Trimming took 5 bases from V and 7 from J; bases not matched to a gene: 19. Here the CDR3 DNA reads TGTGCCAGCAGCCCCCCTACCGTTGGACTAGCGGGTGACTTGGAGCAGTACTTC. Its translation is CASSPPTVGLAGDLEQYF.

The CDR3 here is CASSLDRGGQPQHF. The DNA of the CDR3 is TGTGCCAGCAGTTTAGACAGGGGCGGTCAGCCCCAGCATTTT. The chain links TRBV6-1 to TRBJ1-5, with 8 bases identical to TRBD1. V was pared by 5 bases and J by 6 bases, with 6 bases of the junction left unmatched. This CDR3 is 14 amino acids long. CDR1 is MNHNS, CDR2 SASEGT, per germline.

In regard to this clone: This same CDR3 is encoded by further DNA sequences in the sample. The gene calls are TRBV6-5 and TRBJ1-1, with 10 bases fitting TRBD1. The V gene end was trimmed by 3 bases and the J gene end by 5 bases; junction bases not matched to a gene: 3. The CDR3 consists of 14 residues. CDR1 is MNHEY, CDR2 SVGAGI, per germline. The CDR3 spells CASSYPGQGTEAFF. The CDR3 region has the DNA TGTGCCAGCAGTTATCCGGGACAGGGGACTGAAGCTTTCTTT.

The chain joins TRBV29-1 to TRBJ1-2; D unresolved. This CDR3 contains 16 residues. Trimming took 1 base from V and 0 from J, leaving 15 bases between them. The germline V gene encodes CDR1 SQVTM and CDR2 ANQGSEA. CDR3 DNA: TGCAGCGTTGAAGGTCACTGGAGGGTCCCTAACTATGGCTACACCTTC. This encodes CSVEGHWRVPNYGYTF.

The genes are TRBV10-3 and TRBJ2-1; tentative D call: TRBD2 (5 bases). CDR1 is ENHRY and CDR2 is SYGVKD in the germline V gene. The ends were cut back, 3 bases at V and 10 bases at J, with 13 bases in the middle. This CDR3 comprises 13 residues. CDR3 in amino acids: CAISEGSRGEQFF. CDR3 bases: TGTGCCATCAGTGAAGGGTCACGGGGAGAGCAGTTCTTC.

V usage is TRBV7-8 and J usage is TRBJ2-5; no firm D call. The V and J ends lost 1 base and 0 bases respectively, with 6 bases between them. CDR3 length: 14 amino acids. The germline V gene encodes CDR1 SGHVS and CDR2 FQNEAQ. In nucleotides, the CDR3 is TGTGCCAGCAGCTTAGAGGTCTACCAAGAGACCCAGTACTTC. This encodes CASSLEVYQETQYF.

Comments on this clone: This same CDR3 is encoded by further DNA sequences in the sample. CDR3 sequence reads: CASSLILNTEAFF. The CDR3 bases are TGCGCCAGCAGCTTAATCCTGAACACTGAAGCTTTCTTT. The gene calls are TRBV5-1 and TRBJ1-1; D ambiguous. V shed 2 bases and J shed 0 bases, with 5 bases lying between them. CDR1 is SGHRS and CDR2 is YFSETQ in the germline V gene. This CDR3 comprises 13 residues.

The rearrangement links TRBV28 to TRBJ2-1; 12 bases match TRBD2. The germline V gene has CDR1 MDHEN and CDR2 SYDVKM. This CDR3 has 17 amino acids. V trimming: 6 bases; J trimming: 7 bases; junction bases outside the gene matches: 13. Here the CDR3 reads CASSLQVGTSGPNEQFF. The CDR3 bases are TGTGCCAGCAGCCTACAAGTCGGGACTAGCGGGCCAAATGAGCAGTTCTTC. The complete variable domain, with remaining parts taken from reference TRBV28 and TRBJ2-1, reads DVKVTQSSRYLVKRTGEKVFLECVQDMDHENMFWYRQDPGLGLRLIYFSYDVKMKEKGDIPEGYSVSREKKERFSLILESASTNQTSMYLCASSLQVGTSGPNEQFFGPGTRLTVL.

This clone came up many times. V is TRBV7-8 and J is TRBJ2-7, with unresolved D. The germline V and J ends were trimmed by 1 base and 1 base, with 14 bases remaining between them. The CDR3 contains 16 residues. In germline, CDR1 is SGHVS, CDR2 FQNEAQ. DNA for the CDR3: TGTGCCAGCAGCTTAGGTCTGGCAGTTACATCCTACGAGCAGTACTTC. Translated, it gives CASSLGLAVTSYEQYF. Variable domain in full (rest from reference TRBV7-8 and TRBJ2-7): GAGVSQSPRYKVAKRGQDVALRCDPISGHVSLFWYQQALGQGPEFLTYFQNEAQLDKSGLPSDRFFAERPEGSVSTLKIQRTQQEDSAVYLCASSLGLAVTSYEQYFGPGTRLTVT.

For this clone: Other nucleotide sequences from this sample produce the same CDR3. This chain joins TRBV7-9 and TRBJ1-4; the D gene is possibly TRBD1 (5 bases). This CDR3 is built from 14 residues. Germline lookup yields CDR1 SEHNR and CDR2 FQNEAQ (reference sequence). The germline V and J ends were trimmed by 2 bases and 5 bases, with 9 bases remaining between them. Here the CDR3 reads CASSLLAGNEKLFF. Written as DNA, the CDR3 is TGTGCCAGCAGCTTACTGGCAGGGAATGAAAAACTGTTTTTT.

The chain recombines TRBV5-6 with TRBJ2-3, with 8 bases matching TRBD2. V was pared by 1 base and J by 6 bases, with 13 bases of the junction left unmatched. The germline gives CDR1 SGHDT, CDR2 YYEEEE. The CDR3 has 17 amino acids. The CDR3 DNA follows: TGTGCCAGCAGCTTGAACGTCGGGAGGGTACGGGGGGATACGCAGTATTTT. As protein: CASSLNVGRVRGDTQYF. The full variable domain, completed using reference TRBV5-6 and TRBJ2-3, is DAGVTQSPTHLIKTRGQQVTLRCSPKSGHDTVSWYQQALGQGPQFIFQYYEEEERQRGNFPDRFSGHQFPNYSSELNVNALLLGDSALYLCASSLNVGRVRGDTQYFGPGTRLTVL.

The J gene is TRBJ1-1, the V gene TRBV27, with TRBD1 matching over 8 bases. There are 12 residues in the CDR3. V gave up 4 bases and J gave up 7 bases; unmatched junction bases: 2. In germline, CDR1 is MNHEY, CDR2 SMNVEV (reference sequence). CDR3 amino acids: CASSSGTGEAFF. The CDR3 nucleotides are TGTGCCAGCAGTTCAGGGACAGGTGAAGCTTTCTTT.